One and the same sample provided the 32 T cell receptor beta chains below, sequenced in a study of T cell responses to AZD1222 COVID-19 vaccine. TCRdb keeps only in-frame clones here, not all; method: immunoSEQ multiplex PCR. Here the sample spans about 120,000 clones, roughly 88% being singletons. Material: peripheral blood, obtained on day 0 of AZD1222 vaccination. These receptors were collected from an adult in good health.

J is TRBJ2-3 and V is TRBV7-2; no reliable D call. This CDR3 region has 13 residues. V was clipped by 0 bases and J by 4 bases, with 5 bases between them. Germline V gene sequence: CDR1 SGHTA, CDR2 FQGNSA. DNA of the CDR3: TGTGCCAGCAGCTTAGCGCTCCCAGATACGCAGTATTTT. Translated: CASSLALPDTQYF.

The DNA of the CDR3 is TGTGCCTGGAGTGTCGGTGAGAACACTGAAGCTTTCTTT. It encodes CAWSVGENTEAFF. The chain carries TRBV30 and TRBJ1-1; D remains unclear. Germline loops: CDR1 GTSNPN, CDR2 SVGIG (reference sequence). V lost 0 bases and J 1 base, leaving 6 bases between the germline ends. This CDR3 has 13 amino acids. Full variable domain (outside the CDR3, taken from reference TRBV30 and TRBJ1-1): SQTIHQWPATLVQPVGSPLSLECTVEGTSNPNLYWYRQAAGRGLQLLFYSVGIGQISSEVPQNLSASRPQDRQFILSSKKLLLSDSGFYLCAWSVGENTEAFFGQGTRLTVV.

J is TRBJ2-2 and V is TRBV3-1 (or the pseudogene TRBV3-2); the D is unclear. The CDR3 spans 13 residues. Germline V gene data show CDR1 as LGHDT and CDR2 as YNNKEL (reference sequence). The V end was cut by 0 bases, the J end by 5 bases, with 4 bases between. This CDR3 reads CASSQERTGELFF. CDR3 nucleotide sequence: TGTGCCAGCAGCCAAGAACGGACCGGGGAGCTGTTTTTT.

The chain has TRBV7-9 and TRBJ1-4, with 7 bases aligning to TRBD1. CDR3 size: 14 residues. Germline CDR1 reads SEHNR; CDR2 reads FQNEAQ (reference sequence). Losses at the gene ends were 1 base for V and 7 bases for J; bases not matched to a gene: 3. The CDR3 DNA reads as TGTGCCAGCAGCTTAGAGGGGGCTCTTGAAAAACTGTTTTTT. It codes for CASSLEGALEKLFF.

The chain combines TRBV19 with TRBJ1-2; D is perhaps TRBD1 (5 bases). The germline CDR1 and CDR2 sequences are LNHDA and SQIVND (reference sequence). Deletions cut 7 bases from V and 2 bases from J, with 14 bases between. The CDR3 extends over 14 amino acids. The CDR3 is CASNRPGKNYGYTF. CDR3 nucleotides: TGTGCCAGTAACCGGCCAGGGAAGAACTATGGCTACACCTTC.

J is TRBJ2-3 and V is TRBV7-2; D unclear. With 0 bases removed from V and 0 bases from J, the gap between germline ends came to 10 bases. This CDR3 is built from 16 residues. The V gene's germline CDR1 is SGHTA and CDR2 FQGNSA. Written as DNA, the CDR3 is TGTGCCAGCAGCTTAGCCGGAGTCCCTAGCACAGATACGCAGTATTTT. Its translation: CASSLAGVPSTDTQYF.

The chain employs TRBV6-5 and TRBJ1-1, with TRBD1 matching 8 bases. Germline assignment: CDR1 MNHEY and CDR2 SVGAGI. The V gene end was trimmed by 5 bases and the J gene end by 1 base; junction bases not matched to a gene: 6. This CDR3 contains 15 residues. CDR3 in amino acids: CASSPGQGSNTEAFF. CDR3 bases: TGTGCCAGCAGTCCCGGACAGGGCTCGAACACTGAAGCTTTCTTT.

The CDR3 loop reads CASSLVRVGTGELFF. The CDR3 DNA sequence: TGTGCCAGCAGCTTGGTACGGGTCGGCACCGGGGAGCTGTTTTTT. The V call is TRBV5-6, the J call TRBJ2-2; no clear D gene. The CDR3 is 15 residues long. Trimming took 0 bases from V and 4 from J, leaving 10 bases between them. The germline V gene encodes CDR1 SGHDT and CDR2 YYEEEE.

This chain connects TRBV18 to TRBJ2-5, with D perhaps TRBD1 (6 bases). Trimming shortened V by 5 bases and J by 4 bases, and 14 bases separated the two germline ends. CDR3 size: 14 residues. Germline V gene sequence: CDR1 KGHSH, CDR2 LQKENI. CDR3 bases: TGTGCCAGCTCATGGGGACAAGGCGGAGAGACCCAGTACTTC. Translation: CASSWGQGGETQYF.

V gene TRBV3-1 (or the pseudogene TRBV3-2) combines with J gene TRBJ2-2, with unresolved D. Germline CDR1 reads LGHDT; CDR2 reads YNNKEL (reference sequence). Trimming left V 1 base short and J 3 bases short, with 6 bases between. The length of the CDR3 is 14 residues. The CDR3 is CASSQAHDTGELFF. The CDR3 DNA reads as TGTGCCAGCAGCCAAGCACACGACACCGGGGAGCTGTTTTTT.

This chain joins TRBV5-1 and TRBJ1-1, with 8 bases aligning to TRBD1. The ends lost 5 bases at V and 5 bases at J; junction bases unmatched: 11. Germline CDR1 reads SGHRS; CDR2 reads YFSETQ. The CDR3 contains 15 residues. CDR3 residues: CASRLLNTGGTEAFF. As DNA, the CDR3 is TGCGCCAGCAGACTCTTGAATACAGGGGGAACTGAAGCTTTCTTT.

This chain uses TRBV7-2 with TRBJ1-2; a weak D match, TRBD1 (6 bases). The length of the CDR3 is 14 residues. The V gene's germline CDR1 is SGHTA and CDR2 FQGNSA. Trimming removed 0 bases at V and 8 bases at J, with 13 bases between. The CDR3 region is CASSLALRTEGYTF. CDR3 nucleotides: TGTGCCAGCAGCTTAGCGCTTCGGACAGAGGGCTACACCTTC.

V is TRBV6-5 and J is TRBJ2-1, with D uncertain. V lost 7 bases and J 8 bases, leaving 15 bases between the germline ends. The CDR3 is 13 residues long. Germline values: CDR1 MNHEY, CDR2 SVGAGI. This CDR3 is CASTPAALDEQFF. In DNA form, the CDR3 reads TGTGCCAGCACCCCTGCTGCATTGGATGAGCAGTTCTTC.

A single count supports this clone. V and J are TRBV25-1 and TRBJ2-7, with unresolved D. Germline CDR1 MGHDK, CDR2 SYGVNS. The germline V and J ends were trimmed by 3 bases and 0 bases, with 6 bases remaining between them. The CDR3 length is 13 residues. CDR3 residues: CASSDPASYEQYF. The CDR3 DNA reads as TGTGCCAGCAGTGACCCTGCCTCCTACGAGCAGTACTTC.

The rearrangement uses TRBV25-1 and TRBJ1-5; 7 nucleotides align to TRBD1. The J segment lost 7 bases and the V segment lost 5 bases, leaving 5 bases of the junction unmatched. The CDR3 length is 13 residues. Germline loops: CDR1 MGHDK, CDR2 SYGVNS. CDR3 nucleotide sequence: TGTGCCAGCAGTCCGCAGGGGGGCCAGCCCCAGCATTTT. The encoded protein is CASSPQGGQPQHF.

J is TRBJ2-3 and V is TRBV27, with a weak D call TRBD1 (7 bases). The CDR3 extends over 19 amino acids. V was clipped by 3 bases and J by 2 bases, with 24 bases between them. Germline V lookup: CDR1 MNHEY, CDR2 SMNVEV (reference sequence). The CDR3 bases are TGTGCCAGCAGTTTGGGGGACAGAGCAAGCGGGTTCACCACAGATACGCAGTATTTT. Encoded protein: CASSLGDRASGFTTDTQYF.

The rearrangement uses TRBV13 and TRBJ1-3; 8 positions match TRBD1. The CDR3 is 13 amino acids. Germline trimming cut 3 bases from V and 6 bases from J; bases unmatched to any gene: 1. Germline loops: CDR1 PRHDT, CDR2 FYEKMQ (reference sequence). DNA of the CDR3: TGTGCCAGCAGCTTGGACAGGGCAAACACCATATATTTT. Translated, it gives CASSLDRANTIYF.

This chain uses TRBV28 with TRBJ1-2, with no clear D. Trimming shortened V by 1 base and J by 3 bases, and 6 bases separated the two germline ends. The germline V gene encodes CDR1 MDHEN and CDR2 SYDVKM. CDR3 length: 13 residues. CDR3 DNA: TGTGCCAGCAGTTTATCCGAGCACTATGGCTACACCTTC. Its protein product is CASSLSEHYGYTF.

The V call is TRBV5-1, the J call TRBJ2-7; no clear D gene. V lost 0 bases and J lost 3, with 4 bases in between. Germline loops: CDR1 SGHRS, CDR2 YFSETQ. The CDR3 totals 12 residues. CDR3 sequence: CASSLADYEQYF. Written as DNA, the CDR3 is TGCGCCAGCAGCTTGGCAGACTACGAGCAGTACTTC. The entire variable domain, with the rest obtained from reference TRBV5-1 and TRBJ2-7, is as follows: KAGVTQTPRYLIKTRGQQVTLSCSPISGHRSVSWYQQTPGQGLQFLFEYFSETQRNKGNFPGRFSGRQFSNSRSEMNVSTLELGDSALYLCASSLADYEQYFGPGTRLTVT.

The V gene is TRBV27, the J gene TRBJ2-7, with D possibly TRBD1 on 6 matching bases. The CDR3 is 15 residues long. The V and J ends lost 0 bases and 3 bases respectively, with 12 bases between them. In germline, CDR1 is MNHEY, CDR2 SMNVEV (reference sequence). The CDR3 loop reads CASSLSKARGYEQYF. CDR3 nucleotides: TGTGCCAGCAGTTTATCTAAGGCCAGGGGCTACGAGCAGTACTTC.

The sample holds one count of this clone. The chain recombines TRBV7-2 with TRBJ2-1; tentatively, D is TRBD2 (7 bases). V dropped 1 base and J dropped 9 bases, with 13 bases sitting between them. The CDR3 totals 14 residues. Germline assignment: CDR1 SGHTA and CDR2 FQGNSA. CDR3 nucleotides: TGTGCCAGCAGCTTAGAGGGGGGGCTGAGTGAGCAGTTCTTC. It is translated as CASSLEGGLSEQFF.

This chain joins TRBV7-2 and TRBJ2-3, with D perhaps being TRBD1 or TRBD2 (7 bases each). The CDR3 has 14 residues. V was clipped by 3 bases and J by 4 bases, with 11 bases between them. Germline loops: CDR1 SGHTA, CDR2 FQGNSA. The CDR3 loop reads CASSLGGGADTQYF. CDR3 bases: TGTGCCAGCAGCTTGGGAGGGGGCGCAGATACGCAGTATTTT.

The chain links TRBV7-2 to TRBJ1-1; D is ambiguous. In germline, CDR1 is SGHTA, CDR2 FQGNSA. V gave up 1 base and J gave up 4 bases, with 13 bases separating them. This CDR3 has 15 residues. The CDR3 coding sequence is TGTGCCAGCAGCTTAGAACTTTACCTAACCACTGAAGCTTTCTTT. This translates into CASSLELYLTTEAFF.

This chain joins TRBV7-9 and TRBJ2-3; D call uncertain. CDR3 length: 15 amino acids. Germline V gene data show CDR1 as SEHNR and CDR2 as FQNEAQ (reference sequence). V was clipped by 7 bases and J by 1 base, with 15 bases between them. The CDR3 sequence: CASKAWRIRTDTQYF. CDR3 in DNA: TGTGCCAGCAAGGCGTGGCGGATTCGCACAGATACGCAGTATTTT.

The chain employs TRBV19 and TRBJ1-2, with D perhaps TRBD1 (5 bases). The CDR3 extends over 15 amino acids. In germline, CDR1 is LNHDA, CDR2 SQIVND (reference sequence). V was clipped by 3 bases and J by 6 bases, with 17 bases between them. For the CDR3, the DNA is TGTGCCAGTAGTATGGTACAAGGGGAAGGGCATGGCTACACCTTC. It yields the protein CASSMVQGEGHGYTF.

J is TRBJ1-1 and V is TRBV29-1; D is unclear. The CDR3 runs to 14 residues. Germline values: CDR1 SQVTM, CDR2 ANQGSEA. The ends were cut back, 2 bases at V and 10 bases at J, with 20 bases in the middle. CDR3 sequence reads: CSVEKDGSLTGAFF. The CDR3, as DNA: TGCAGCGTTGAAAAGGACGGGAGCCTCACGGGAGCTTTCTTT.

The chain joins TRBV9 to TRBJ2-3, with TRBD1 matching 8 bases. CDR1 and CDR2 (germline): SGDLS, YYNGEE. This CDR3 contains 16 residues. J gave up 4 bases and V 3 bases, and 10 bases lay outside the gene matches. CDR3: CASSGQDRVSPDTQYF. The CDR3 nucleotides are TGTGCCAGCAGCGGCCAGGACAGGGTTAGCCCAGATACGCAGTATTTT.

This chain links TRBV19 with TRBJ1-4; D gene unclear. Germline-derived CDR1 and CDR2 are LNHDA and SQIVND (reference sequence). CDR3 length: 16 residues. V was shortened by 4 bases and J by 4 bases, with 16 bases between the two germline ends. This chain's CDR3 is CASSNGITSYNEKLFF. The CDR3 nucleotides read TGTGCCAGTAGTAACGGGATAACCTCTTATAATGAAAAACTGTTTTTT. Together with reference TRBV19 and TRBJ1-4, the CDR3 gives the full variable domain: DGGITQSPKYLFRKEGQNVTLSCEQNLNHDAMYWYRQDPGQGLRLIYYSQIVNDFQKGDIAEGYSVSREKKESFPLTVTSAQKNPTAFYLCASSNGITSYNEKLFFGSGTQLSVL.

This chain's CDR3 is CSVDLAGATGDEQFF. The DNA of the CDR3 is TGCAGCGTTGATCTAGCGGGAGCCACGGGAGATGAGCAGTTCTTC. The chain recombines TRBV29-1 with TRBJ2-1; 10 bases align to TRBD2. V lost 3 bases and J lost 8; bases outside the gene matches: 10. Germline CDR1 is SQVTM and CDR2 is ANQGSEA. The CDR3 has 15 amino acids.

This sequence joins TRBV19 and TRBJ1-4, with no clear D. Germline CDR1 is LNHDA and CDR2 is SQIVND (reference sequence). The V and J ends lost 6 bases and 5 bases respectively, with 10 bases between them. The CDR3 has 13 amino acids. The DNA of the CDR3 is TGTGCCAGTAGAAAGGGAACAAATGAAAAACTGTTTTTT. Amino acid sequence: CASRKGTNEKLFF.

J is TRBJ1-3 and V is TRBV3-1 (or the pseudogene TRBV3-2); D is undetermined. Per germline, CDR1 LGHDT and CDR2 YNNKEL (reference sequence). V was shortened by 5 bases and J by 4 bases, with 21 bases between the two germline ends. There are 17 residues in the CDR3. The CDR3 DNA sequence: TGTGCCAGCAGCTTTTATGGGATGACCCGAGTGGGAAACACCATATATTTT. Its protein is CASSFYGMTRVGNTIYF.

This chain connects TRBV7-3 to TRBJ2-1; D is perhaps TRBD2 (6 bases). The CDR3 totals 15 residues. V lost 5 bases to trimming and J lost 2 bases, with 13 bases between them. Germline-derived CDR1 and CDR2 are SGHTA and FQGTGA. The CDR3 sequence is CASSPKLATYNEQFF. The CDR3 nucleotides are TGTGCCAGCAGCCCAAAACTAGCCACCTACAATGAGCAGTTCTTC.